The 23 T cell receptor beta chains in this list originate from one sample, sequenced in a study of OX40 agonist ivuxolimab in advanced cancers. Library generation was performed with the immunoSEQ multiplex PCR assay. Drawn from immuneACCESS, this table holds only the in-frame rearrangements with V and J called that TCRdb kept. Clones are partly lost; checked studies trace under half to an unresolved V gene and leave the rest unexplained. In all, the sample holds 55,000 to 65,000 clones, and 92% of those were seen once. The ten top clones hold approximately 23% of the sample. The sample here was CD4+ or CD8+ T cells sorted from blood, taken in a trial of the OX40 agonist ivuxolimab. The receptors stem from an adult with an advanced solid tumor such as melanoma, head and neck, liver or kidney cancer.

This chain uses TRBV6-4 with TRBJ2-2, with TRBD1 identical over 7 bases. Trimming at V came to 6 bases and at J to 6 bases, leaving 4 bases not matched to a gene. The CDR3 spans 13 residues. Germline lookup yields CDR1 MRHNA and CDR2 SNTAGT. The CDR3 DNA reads TGTGCCAGCAGACAGGGGATGGCCGGGGAGCTGTTTTTT. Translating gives CASRQGMAGELFF.

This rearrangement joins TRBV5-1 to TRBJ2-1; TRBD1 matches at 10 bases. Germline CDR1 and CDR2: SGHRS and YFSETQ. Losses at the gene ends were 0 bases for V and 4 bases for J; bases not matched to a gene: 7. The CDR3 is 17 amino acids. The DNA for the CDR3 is TGCGCCAGCAGCTTGGTGGGTGACAGGGGGCGTTACAATGAGCAGTTCTTC. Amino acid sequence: CASSLVGDRGRYNEQFF.

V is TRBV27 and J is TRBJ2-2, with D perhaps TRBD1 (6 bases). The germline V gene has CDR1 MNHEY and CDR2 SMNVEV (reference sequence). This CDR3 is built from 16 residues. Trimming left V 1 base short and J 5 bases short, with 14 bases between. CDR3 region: CASSLLLGRGTGELFF. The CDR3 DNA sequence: TGTGCCAGCAGTTTATTACTTGGAAGGGGGACCGGGGAGCTGTTTTTT.

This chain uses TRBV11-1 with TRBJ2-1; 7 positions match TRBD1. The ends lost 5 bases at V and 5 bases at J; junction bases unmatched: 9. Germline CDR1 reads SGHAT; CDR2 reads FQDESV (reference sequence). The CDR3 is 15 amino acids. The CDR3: CASSPRQGLNNEQFF. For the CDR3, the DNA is TGTGCCAGCAGCCCTAGACAGGGTCTAAACAATGAGCAGTTCTTC.

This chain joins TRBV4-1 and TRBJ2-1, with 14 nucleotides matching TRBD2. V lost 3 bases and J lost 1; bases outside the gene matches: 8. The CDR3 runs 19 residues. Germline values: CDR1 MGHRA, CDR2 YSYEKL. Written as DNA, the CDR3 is TGCGCCAGCAGCCAGGGACTAGCGGGAGTGGTGGGGTCCTACAATGAGCAGTTCTTC. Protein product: CASSQGLAGVVGSYNEQFF.

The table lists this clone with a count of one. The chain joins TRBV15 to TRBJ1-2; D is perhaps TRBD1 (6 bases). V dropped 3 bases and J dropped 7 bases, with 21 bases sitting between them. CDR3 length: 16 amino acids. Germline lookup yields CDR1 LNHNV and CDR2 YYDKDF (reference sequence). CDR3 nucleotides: TGTGCCACCAGCAGCAGGGGAAACAGGGTCTTTCGTGGCTACACCTTC. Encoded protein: CATSSRGNRVFRGYTF.

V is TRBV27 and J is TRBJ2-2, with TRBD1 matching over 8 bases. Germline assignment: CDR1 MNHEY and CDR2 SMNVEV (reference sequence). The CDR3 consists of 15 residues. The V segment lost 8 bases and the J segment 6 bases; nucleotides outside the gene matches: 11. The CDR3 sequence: CASQLDRGRAGELFF. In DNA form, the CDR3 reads TGTGCCAGCCAACTTGACAGGGGAAGAGCCGGGGAGCTGTTTTTT.

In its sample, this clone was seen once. CDR3 bases: TGTGCCAGCAGCGAAGGACAGGGACGGTATGGGGCCTATAATTCACCCCTCCACTTT. Amino acid sequence: CASSEGQGRYGAYNSPLHF. The V call is TRBV9, the J call TRBJ1-6, with TRBD1 identical over 8 bases. The CDR3 spans 19 residues. Germline CDR1 and CDR2: SGDLS and YYNGEE. The V and J ends lost 3 bases and 2 bases, in that order; junction bases with no gene match: 13.

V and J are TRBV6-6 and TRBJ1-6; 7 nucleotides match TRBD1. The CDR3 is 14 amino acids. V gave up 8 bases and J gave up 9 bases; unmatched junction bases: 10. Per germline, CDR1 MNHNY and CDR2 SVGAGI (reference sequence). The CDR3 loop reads CASRVRGKGSPLHF. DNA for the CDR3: TGTGCCAGCCGTGTCAGGGGGAAGGGTTCACCCCTCCACTTT.

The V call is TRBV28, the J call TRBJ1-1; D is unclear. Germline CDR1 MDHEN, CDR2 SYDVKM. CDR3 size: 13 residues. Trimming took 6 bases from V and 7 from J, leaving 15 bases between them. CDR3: CASSPAVSLEAFF. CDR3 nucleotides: TGTGCCAGCAGCCCTGCGGTGTCCCTTGAAGCTTTCTTT.

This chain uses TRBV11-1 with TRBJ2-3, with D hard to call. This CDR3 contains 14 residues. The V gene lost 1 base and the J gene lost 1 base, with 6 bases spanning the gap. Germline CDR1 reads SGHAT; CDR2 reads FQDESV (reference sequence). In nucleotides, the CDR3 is TGTGCCAGCAGCTTAGTTGGCGGCACAGATACGCAGTATTTT. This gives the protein CASSLVGGTDTQYF.

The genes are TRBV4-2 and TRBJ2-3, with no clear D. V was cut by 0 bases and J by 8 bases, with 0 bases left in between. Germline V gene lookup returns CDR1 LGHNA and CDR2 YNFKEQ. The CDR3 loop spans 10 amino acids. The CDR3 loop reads CASSQDTQYF. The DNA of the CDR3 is TGTGCCAGCAGCCAAGATACGCAGTATTTT.

CDR3 protein: CASSSTGHYSNQPQHF. The CDR3 nucleotides read TGTGCCAGCAGCTCAACGGGACATTATAGCAATCAGCCCCAGCATTTT. This chain joins TRBV28 and TRBJ1-5; a possible D gene is TRBD1 (6 bases). The V gene's germline CDR1 is MDHEN and CDR2 SYDVKM. The CDR3 runs to 16 residues. The ends were cut back, 6 bases at V and 0 bases at J, with 15 bases in the middle.

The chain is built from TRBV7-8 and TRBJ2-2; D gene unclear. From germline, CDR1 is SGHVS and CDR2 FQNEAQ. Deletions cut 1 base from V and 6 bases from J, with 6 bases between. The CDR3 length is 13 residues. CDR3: CASSLVLPGELFF. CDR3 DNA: TGTGCCAGCAGCTTAGTCCTTCCCGGGGAGCTGTTTTTT.

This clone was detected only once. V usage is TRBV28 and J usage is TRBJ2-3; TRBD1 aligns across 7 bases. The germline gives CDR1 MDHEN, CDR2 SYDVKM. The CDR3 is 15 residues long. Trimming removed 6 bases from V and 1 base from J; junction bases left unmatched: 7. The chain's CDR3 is CASSLWDSRTDTQYF. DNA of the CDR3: TGTGCCAGCAGCCTGTGGGACAGCCGCACAGATACGCAGTATTTT.

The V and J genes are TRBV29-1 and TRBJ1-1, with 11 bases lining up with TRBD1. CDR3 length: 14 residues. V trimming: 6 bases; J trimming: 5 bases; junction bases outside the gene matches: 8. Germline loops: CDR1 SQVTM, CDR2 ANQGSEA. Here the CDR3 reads CSVKGQGVFTEAFF. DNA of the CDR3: TGCAGCGTCAAGGGACAGGGGGTGTTTACTGAAGCTTTCTTT.

The CDR3 coding sequence is TGTGCCAGCAGTCCTCGGACAGGGGGAAATGAGCAGTTCTTC. Encoded protein: CASSPRTGGNEQFF. V and J are TRBV6-4 and TRBJ2-1, with 10 bases that match TRBD1. The length of the CDR3 is 14 residues. Germline V lookup: CDR1 MRHNA, CDR2 SNTAGT. With 5 bases clipped from V and 7 bases from J, the junction kept 5 bases outside the gene matches.

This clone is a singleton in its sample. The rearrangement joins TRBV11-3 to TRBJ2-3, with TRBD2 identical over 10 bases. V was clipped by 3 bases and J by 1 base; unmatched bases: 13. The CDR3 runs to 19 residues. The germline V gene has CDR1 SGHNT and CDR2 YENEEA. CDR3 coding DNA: TGTGCCAGCAGCTTTGATCAGCTAGCGGGAGTTTACCGCACAGATACGCAGTATTTT. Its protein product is CASSFDQLAGVYRTDTQYF. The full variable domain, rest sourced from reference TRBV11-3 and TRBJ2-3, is EAGVVQSPRYKIIEKKQPVAFWCNPISGHNTLYWYLQNLGQGPELLIRYENEEAVDDSQLPKDRFSAERLKGVDSTLKIQPAELGDSAVYLCASSFDQLAGVYRTDTQYFGPGTRLTVL.

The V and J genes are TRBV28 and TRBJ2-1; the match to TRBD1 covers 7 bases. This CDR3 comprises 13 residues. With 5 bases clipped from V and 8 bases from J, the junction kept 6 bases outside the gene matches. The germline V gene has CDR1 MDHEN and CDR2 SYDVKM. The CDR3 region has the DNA TGTGCCAGCAGTCCCCCGACAGGGCATGAGCAGTTCTTC. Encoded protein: CASSPPTGHEQFF.

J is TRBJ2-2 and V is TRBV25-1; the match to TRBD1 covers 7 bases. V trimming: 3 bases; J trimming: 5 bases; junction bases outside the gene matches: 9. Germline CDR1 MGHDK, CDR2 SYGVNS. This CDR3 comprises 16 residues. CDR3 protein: CASSEDPGQKTGELFF. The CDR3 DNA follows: TGTGCCAGCAGTGAGGACCCGGGACAGAAGACCGGGGAGCTGTTTTTT.

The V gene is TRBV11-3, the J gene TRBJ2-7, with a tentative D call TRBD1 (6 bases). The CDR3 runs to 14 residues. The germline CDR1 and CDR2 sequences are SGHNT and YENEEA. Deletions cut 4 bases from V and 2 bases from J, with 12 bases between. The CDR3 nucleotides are TGTGCCAGCAGCTACAGGGACACCACCTACGAGCAGTACTTC. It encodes CASSYRDTTYEQYF.

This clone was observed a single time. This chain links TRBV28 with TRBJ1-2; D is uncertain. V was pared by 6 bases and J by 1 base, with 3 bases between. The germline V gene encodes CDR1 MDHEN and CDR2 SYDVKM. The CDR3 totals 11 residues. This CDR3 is CASRGNYGYTF. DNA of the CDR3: TGTGCCAGCAGAGGTAACTATGGCTACACCTTC.

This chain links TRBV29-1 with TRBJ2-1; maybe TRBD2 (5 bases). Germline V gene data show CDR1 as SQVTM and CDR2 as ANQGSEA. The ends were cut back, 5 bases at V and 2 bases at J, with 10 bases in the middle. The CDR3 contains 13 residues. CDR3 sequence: CSVYTGTYNEQFF. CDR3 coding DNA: TGCAGCGTTTACACCGGGACCTACAATGAGCAGTTCTTC.